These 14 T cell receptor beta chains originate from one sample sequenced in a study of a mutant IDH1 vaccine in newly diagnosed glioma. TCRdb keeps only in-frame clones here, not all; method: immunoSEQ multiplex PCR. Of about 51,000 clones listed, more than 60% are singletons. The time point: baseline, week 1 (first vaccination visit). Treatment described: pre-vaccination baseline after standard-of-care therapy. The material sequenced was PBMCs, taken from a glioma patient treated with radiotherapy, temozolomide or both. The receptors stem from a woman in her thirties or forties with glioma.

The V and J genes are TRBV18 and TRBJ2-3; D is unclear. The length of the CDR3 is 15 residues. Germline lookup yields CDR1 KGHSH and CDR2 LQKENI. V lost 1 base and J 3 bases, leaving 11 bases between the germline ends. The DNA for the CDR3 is TGTGCCAGCTCACCACTTCGTGGGATGACAGATACGCAGTATTTT. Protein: CASSPLRGMTDTQYF.

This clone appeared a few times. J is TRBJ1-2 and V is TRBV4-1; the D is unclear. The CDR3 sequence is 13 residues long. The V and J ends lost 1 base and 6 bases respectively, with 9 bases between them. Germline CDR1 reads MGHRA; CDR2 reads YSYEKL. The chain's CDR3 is CASSQGAGDGYTF. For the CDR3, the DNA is TGCGCCAGCAGCCAAGGGGCGGGAGATGGCTACACCTTC.

CDR3 DNA: TGTGCCAGCAGGCAAGGCGGGGGCGTTGAAAAACTGTTTTTT. It is translated as CASRQGGGVEKLFF. The chain links TRBV27 to TRBJ1-4; TRBD1 might be the D (6 bases). This CDR3 has 14 amino acids. V was shortened by 6 bases and J by 7 bases, with 15 bases between the two germline ends. Germline V gene sequence: CDR1 MNHEY, CDR2 SMNVEV (reference sequence).

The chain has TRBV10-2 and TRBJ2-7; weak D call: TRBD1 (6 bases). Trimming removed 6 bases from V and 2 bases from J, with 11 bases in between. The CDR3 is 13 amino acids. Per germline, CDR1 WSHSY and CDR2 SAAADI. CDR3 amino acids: CASRGGGPYEQYF. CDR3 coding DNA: TGCGCCAGCAGGGGTGGGGGCCCCTACGAGCAGTACTTC.

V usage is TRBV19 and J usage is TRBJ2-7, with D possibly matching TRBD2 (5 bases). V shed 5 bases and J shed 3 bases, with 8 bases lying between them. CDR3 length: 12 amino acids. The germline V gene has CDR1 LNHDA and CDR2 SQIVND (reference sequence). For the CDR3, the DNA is TGTGCCAGTAGTGGCCGGGACTACGAGCAGTACTTC. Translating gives CASSGRDYEQYF. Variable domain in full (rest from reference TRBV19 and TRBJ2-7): DGGITQSPKYLFRKEGQNVTLSCEQNLNHDAMYWYRQDPGQGLRLIYYSQIVNDFQKGDIAEGYSVSREKKESFPLTVTSAQKNPTAFYLCASSGRDYEQYFGPGTRLTVT.

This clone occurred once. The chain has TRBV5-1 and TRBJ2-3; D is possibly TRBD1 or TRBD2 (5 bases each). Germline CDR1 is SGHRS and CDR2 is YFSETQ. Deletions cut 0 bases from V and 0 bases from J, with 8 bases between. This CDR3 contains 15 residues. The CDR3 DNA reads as TGCGCCAGCAGCTTGGCGAGGGGTAGCACAGATACGCAGTATTTT. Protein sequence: CASSLARGSTDTQYF.

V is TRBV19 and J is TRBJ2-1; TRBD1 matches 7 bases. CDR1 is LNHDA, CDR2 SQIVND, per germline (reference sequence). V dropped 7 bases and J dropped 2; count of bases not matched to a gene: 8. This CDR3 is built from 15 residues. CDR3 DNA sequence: TGTGCCAGTAACCCGACAGGGAGCACCTACAATGAGCAGTTCTTC. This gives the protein CASNPTGSTYNEQFF.

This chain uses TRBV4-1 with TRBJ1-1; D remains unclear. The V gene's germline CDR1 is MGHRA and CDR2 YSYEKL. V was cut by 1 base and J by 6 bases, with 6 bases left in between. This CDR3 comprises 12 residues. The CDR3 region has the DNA TGCGCCAGCAGCCAAGCTCCTCCTGAAGCTTTCTTT. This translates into CASSQAPPEAFF.

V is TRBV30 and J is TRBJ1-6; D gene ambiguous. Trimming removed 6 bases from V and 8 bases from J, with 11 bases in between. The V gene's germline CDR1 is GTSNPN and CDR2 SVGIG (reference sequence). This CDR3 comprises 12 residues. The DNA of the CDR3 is TGTGCCTGCCTTAGAGAAGATTCACCCCTCCACTTT. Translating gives CACLREDSPLHF.

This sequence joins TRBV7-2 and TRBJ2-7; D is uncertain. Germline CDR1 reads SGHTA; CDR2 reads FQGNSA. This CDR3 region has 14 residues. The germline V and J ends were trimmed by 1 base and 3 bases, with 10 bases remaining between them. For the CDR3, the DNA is TGTGCCAGCAGCTTAGTTTTTGGAGACTACGAGCAGTACTTC. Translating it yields CASSLVFGDYEQYF.

The DNA of the CDR3 is TGCGCCAGCAGCCGAACTCTGGACAGGCTCACTGAAGCTTTCTTT. This encodes CASSRTLDRLTEAFF. The gene calls are TRBV4-1 and TRBJ1-1, with 7 positions matching TRBD1. The J segment lost 4 bases and the V segment lost 4 bases, leaving 9 bases of the junction unmatched. This CDR3 is built from 15 residues. Germline V gene sequence: CDR1 MGHRA, CDR2 YSYEKL.

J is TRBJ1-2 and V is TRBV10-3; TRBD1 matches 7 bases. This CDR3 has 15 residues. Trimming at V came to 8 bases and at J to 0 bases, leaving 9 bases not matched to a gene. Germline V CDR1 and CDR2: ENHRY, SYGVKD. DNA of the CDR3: TGTGCCATCGAGGGGGCAGATGAAGCTAACTATGGCTACACCTTC. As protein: CAIEGADEANYGYTF.

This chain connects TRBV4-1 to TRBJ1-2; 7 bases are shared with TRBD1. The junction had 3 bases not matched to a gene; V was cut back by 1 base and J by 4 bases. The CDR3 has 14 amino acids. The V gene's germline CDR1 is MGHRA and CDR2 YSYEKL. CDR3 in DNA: TGCGCCAGCAGCCAAGCCGGGACAGCCTATGGCTACACCTTC. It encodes CASSQAGTAYGYTF.

DNA of the CDR3: TGTGCCAGCAGCTCCACCGGGAGGGGAGTTGAACACGAGCAGTACTTC. Translating gives CASSSTGRGVEHEQYF. The genes are TRBV5-6 and TRBJ2-7; 8 bases align to TRBD2. The CDR3 is made up of 16 amino acids. V lost 3 bases, J lost 5 bases, and 13 bases stayed unmatched. Per the germline V gene, CDR1 is SGHDT and CDR2 is YYEEEE.